The rows below give T cell receptor beta chains drawn from one sample of a study of T cell changes during pregnancy in multiple sclerosis. Assay: immunoSEQ multiplex PCR; the TCRdb copy retains only in-frame clones and omits some. Counted here are 25,000 to 30,000 clones, around nine tenths occurring once; the ten biggest clones make up around 0.59%. The sample here was CD4+ T cells from peripheral blood mononuclear cells, taken in the first trimester of pregnancy. All receptors come from a female donor in good health, enrolled as a control in a pregnancy study. The CDR3 runs from the conserved cysteine through the conserved F or W. Fields, in order: J gene, V gene, D gene, CDR3 DNA, CDR3 protein. A D gene is named only where the DNA matches it firmly.

TRBJ1-1 | TRBV5-1 | . | TGCGCCAGCAGCCCGAACACCGGGTCGAAGGTGGAGGCTTTCTTT | CASSPNTGSKVEAFF
TRBJ1-6 | TRBV4-1 | TRBD1 | TGCGCCAGCAGCGACAGGGTCCCCTATAATTCACCCCTCCACTTT | CASSDRVPYNSPLHF
TRBJ2-1 | TRBV15 | TRBD2 | TGTGCCACCAGCAGAGAGGTAGCGGGGATTAGCTCCTACAATGAGCAGTTCTTC | CATSREVAGISSYNEQFF
TRBJ2-7 | TRBV27 | TRBD1 | TGTGCCAGCAGTTTTGGGGACAGGGGGTTCTACGAGCAGTACTTC | CASSFGDRGFYEQYF
TRBJ1-3 | TRBV14 | . | TGTGCCAGCAGCCCCGGTCACTCTGGAAACACCATATATTTT | CASSPGHSGNTIYF
TRBJ1-5 | TRBV28 | . | TGTGCCACCTCCACCCCGGATCAGCCCCAGCATTTT | CATSTPDQPQHF
TRBJ2-7 | TRBV27 | . | TGTGCCAGCAGTTTTGGGGCGGGGTCCCACGAGCAGTACTTC | CASSFGAGSHEQYF
TRBJ1-5 | TRBV6-1 | . | TGTGCCAGCAGTGTTCGGCCAGGGAATCAGCCCCAGCATTTT | CASSVRPGNQPQHF
TRBJ2-7 | TRBV6-1 | TRBD2 | TGTGCCAGCAGTGAAGGGCCTAGCGGGATCTCCTACGAGCAGTACTTC | CASSEGPSGISYEQYF
TRBJ2-7 | TRBV7-2 | TRBD2 | TGTGCCAGCAGCTTAGGGGAGGGTACCCACGAGCAGTACTTC | CASSLGEGTHEQYF
TRBJ2-5 | TRBV6-1 | TRBD2 | TGTGCCAGCAGGACGGGACTAAACCAAGAGACCCAGTACTTC | CASRTGLNQETQYF
TRBJ2-3 | TRBV5-4 | . | TGTGCCAGCAGCCAGGGGACCACAGATACGCAGTATTTT | CASSQGTTDTQYF
TRBJ1-1 | TRBV29-1 | . | TGCAGCGTTATCCGGGAGGGGAACACTGAAGCTTTCTTT | CSVIREGNTEAFF
TRBJ2-7 | TRBV28 | . | TGTGCCAGCAGTTTAATCCCTTTCCGGGAGTCAATCGGCGAGCAGTACTTC | CASSLIPFRESIGEQYF